These T cell receptor beta chains were read from a single sample in a study of T cells in Graves' hyperthyroidism and ophthalmopathy. One entry per CDR3 protein results from TCRdb running MiXCR on the multiplex PCR reads. The sample records some 500,000 distinct CDR3 sequences, approximately 25% being singletons. Sequenced material: blood. Receptors were obtained from a woman aged 25 to 45 with Graves' ophthalmopathy. The CDR3 runs from the conserved cysteine through the conserved F or W. The D gene is left open where the match is weak. Some rows mark clone size as missing; the rest say once, few, many or name a class of expanded clone.

abundance: .
j_gene: TRBJ1-2
v_gene: TRBV27
d_gene: TRBD1
CDR3aa: CASSADRSYGYTF
CDR3nt: TGTGCCAGCAGTGCGGACAGGAGCTATGGCTACACCTTC

abundance: many
j_gene: TRBJ1-2
v_gene: TRBV6-5
d_gene: .
CDR3aa: CASSYSIKDGYTF
CDR3nt: TGTGCCAGCAGTTACTCGATTAAGGATGGCTACACCTTC

abundance: few
j_gene: TRBJ1-5
v_gene: TRBV27
d_gene: .
CDR3aa: CANPGGDYSNQPQHF
CDR3nt: TGTGCCAACCCGGGGGGGGATTATAGCAATCAGCCCCAGCATTTT

abundance: many
j_gene: TRBJ1-5
v_gene: TRBV6-1
d_gene: .
CDR3aa: CAASGGRGSNQPQHF
CDR3nt: TGTGCCGCCAGTGGTGGTAGGGGAAGCAATCAGCCCCAGCATTTT

abundance: .
j_gene: TRBJ2-2
v_gene: TRBV7-9
d_gene: .
CDR3aa: CASSSTETGELFF
CDR3nt: TGTGCCAGCAGCTCCACAGAGACCGGGGAGCTGTTTTTT

abundance: many
j_gene: TRBJ2-5
v_gene: TRBV6-1
d_gene: .
CDR3aa: CASSYAEETQYF
CDR3nt: TGTGCCAGCAGTTATGCTGAAGAGACCCAGTACTTC

abundance: many
j_gene: TRBJ1-2
v_gene: TRBV7-8
d_gene: .
CDR3aa: CASSAWEDNYGYTF
CDR3nt: TGTGCCAGCAGCGCATGGGAGGATAACTATGGCTACACCTTC

abundance: many
j_gene: TRBJ2-7
v_gene: TRBV7-2
d_gene: .
CDR3aa: CASSSPSLGGGGNEQYF
CDR3nt: TGTGCCAGCAGCTCCCCTTCATTGGGGGGGGGCGGGAACGAGCAGTACTTC

abundance: few
j_gene: TRBJ2-7
v_gene: TRBV4-1
d_gene: .
CDR3aa: CASSQDMDGSYEQYF
CDR3nt: TGCGCCAGCAGCCAAGATATGGACGGCTCCTACGAGCAGTACTTC

abundance: many
j_gene: TRBJ2-7
v_gene: TRBV20-1
d_gene: .
CDR3aa: CSARGDDYEQYF
CDR3nt: TGCAGTGCTAGAGGTGATGACTACGAGCAGTACTTC

abundance: .
j_gene: TRBJ1-2
v_gene: TRBV2
d_gene: .
CDR3aa: CASSDDASLIVF
CDR3nt: TGTGCCAGCAGTGACGATGCCAGCCTGATCGTCTTC

abundance: .
j_gene: TRBJ2-2
v_gene: TRBV7-8
d_gene: .
CDR3aa: CASSPNEVTGELFF
CDR3nt: TGTGCCAGCAGCCCCAATGAGGTCACCGGGGAGCTGTTTTTT

abundance: .
j_gene: TRBJ2-5
v_gene: TRBV9
d_gene: TRBD2
CDR3aa: CASSVAFLAGEETQYF
CDR3nt: TGTGCCAGCAGCGTAGCCTTCCTAGCGGGGGAAGAGACCCAGTACTTC

abundance: few
j_gene: TRBJ1-3
v_gene: TRBV11-2
d_gene: TRBD1
CDR3aa: CASSSFQGGSGNTIYF
CDR3nt: TGTGCCAGCAGCTCCTTCCAGGGGGGCTCTGGAAACACCATATATTTT

abundance: .
j_gene: TRBJ1-1
v_gene: TRBV4-1
d_gene: TRBD1
CDR3aa: CASSQGSAGGGGTEAFF
CDR3nt: TGCGCCAGCAGCCAAGGGTCGGCAGGGGGCGGTGGCACTGAAGCTTTCTTT

abundance: many
j_gene: TRBJ2-5
v_gene: TRBV7-6
d_gene: TRBD2
CDR3aa: CASSPGGGGAETQYF
CDR3nt: TGTGCCAGCAGCCCCGGGGGGGGCGGGGCCGAGACCCAGTACTTC

abundance: few
j_gene: TRBJ1-2
v_gene: TRBV6-2/TRBV6-3
d_gene: .
CDR3aa: CASSHGSEGYTF
CDR3nt: TGTGCCAGCAGTCACGGATCAGAAGGCTACACCTTC

abundance: .
j_gene: TRBJ1-5
v_gene: TRBV10-2
d_gene: .
CDR3aa: CATSAYSNQPQHF
CDR3nt: TGCGCCACCTCGGCCTATAGCAATCAGCCCCAGCATTTT

abundance: .
j_gene: TRBJ1-1
v_gene: TRBV4-1
d_gene: .
CDR3aa: CASSQDRDPEAFF
CDR3nt: TGCGCCAGCAGCCAAGACAGGGACCCTGAAGCTTTCTTT

abundance: .
j_gene: TRBJ1-1
v_gene: TRBV5-1
d_gene: .
CDR3aa: CSSSYDRNTEAFF
CDR3nt: TGCTCCAGCAGCTACGACAGGAACACTGAAGCTTTCTTT

abundance: many
j_gene: TRBJ2-7
v_gene: TRBV6-1
d_gene: TRBD1
CDR3aa: CASSTPGQGRYEQYF
CDR3nt: TGTGCCAGCAGTACCCCGGGACAGGGGCGATACGAGCAGTACTTC

abundance: .
j_gene: TRBJ1-2
v_gene: TRBV6-1
d_gene: .
CDR3aa: CASSETWEVGYTF
CDR3nt: TGTGCCAGCAGTGAAACGTGGGAGGTTGGCTACACCTTC